This T cell receptor (beta chain) is drawn from a study of Ad26.COV2.S vaccination and SARS-CoV-2 variants. Broader study findings: The study found higher spike-specific TCR breadth in vaccine than placebo recipients.

Turning to this clone: Its target is not known.

Treatment meaning: some 20 received Ad26.COV2.S at low or high dose, single or two shots; 5 received placebo; per-sample allocation not given. Sampling was performed 63 days after the first vaccine or placebo injection. This adult donor, from Boston, was 18-55 years old. Method: immunoSEQ multiplex PCR; TCRdb's copy keeps in-frame clones and lacks some. The sample carries about 350,000 clones, about 89% recorded once. The CDR3 extends over 13 amino acids. CDR1 and CDR2 from the germline V gene are MNHEY and SVGAGI. V lost 2 bases and J lost 11, with 15 bases in between. The material sequenced was peripheral blood, taken in a trial of Ad26.COV2.S vaccine versus placebo. This clonotype originated in a person between 18 and 65 years old who received the Ad26.COV2.S COVID-19 vaccine or a placebo. The rearrangement uses TRBV6-5 and TRBJ1-1; D remains unclear. CDR3 sequence (DNA): TGTGCCAGCAGTTACCGGCAGTCCAGGAGTGCTTTCTTT. Encoded protein: CASSYRQSRSAFF.